This T cell receptor beta chain was found in a study of cytomegalovirus exposure and HLA in healthy donors. This clone was observed a handful of times. Nominally healthy donors provided the samples, though records likely missed some immune exposures. This PCR relied on a set of 60 Vbeta primers and 13 Jbeta primers. Using immunoSEQ multiplex PCR, the repertoire was profiled, and TCRdb retains in-frame clones only, with some absent. The repertoire consists of some 98,000 clones, with 55% to 75% occurring once and the leading ten covering roughly 2.5%. V trimming: 6 bases; J trimming: 7 bases; junction bases outside the gene matches: 6. This CDR3 comprises 15 residues. Germline V gene sequence: CDR1 SEHNR, CDR2 FQNEAQ (reference sequence).

This receptor was obtained from a man aged 45 to 65 in good health and CMV-seronegative. The chain recombines TRBV7-9 with TRBJ2-1; 13 nucleotides line up with TRBD2. Sequences were obtained from PBMCs. Here the CDR3 DNA reads TGTGCCAGCAGTGGGACTAGCGGGAACTTGAATGAGCAGTTCTTC. This gives the protein CASSGTSGNLNEQFF.